This TCR beta chain was recovered during a study of blood T cell repertoires in COVID-19. Study-level background: Whether acute or convalescent, the COVID-19 samples came from the United States, Italy and Spain. From T cells, B-cell-depleted T cells, or PBMCs came the material, which was cDNA or gDNA.

Seattle patient enrollment occurred during active infection, with longitudinal follow-up thereafter. V shed 3 bases and J shed 7 bases, with 15 bases lying between them. The germline V gene has CDR1 LGHDT and CDR2 YNNKEL (reference sequence). This CDR3 has 14 residues. Per the original data handling: Estimates of nucleated cell counts were drawn from the amplification of reference gene primers. Assay: immunoSEQ multiplex PCR; the TCRdb copy retains only in-frame clones and omits some. V, J and clone size are taken as reported in that table, and D and trimming were inferred from the DNA itself. The sample carries around 180,000 clones, 81% recorded once.

The origin of this receptor is a woman older than 75 with COVID-19, enrolled during active disease. This chain uses TRBV3-1 (or the pseudogene TRBV3-2) with TRBJ1-2, with D tentatively TRBD1 (6 bases). Specimen: peripheral blood. As DNA, the CDR3 is TGTGCCAGCAGCCAGGCTGGGGGGGGCGGTGGCTACACCTTC. This sequence encodes CASSQAGGGGGYTF.